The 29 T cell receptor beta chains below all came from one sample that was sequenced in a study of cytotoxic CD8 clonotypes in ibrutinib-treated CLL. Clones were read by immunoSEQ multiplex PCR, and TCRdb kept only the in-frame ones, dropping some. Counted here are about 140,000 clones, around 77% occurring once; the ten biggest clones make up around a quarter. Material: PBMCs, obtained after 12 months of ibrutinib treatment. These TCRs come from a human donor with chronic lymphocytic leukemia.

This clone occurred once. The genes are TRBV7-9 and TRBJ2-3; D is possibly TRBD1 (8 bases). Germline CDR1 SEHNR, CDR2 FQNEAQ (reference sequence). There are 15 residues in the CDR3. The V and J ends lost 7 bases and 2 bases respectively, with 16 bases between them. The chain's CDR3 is CASTPTGDYTDTQYF. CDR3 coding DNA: TGTGCCAGCACCCCGACAGGGGACTACACAGATACGCAGTATTTT.

In nucleotides, the CDR3 is TGTGCCAGCAGCTTCTGGTCGACAGGGGGTGGTGTCACTGAAGCTTTCTTT. Amino acid sequence: CASSFWSTGGGVTEAFF. The V call is TRBV13, the J call TRBJ1-1; 9 bases are shared with TRBD1. Germline CDR1 reads PRHDT; CDR2 reads FYEKMQ (reference sequence). The CDR3 spans 17 residues. Unmatched junction bases numbered 12, after V lost 3 bases and J lost 4 bases.

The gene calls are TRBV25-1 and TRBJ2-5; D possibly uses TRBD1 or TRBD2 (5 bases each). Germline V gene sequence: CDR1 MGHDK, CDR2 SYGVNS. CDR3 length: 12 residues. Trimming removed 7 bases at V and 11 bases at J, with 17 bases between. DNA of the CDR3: TGTGCCAGCATCTCGGCCGGGACCCTGCAGTACTTC. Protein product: CASISAGTLQYF.

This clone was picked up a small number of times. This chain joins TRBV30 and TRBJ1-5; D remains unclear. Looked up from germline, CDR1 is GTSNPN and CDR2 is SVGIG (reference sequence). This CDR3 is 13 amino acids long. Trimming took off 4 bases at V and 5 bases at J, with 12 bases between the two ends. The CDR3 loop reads CAWTNGGDQPQHF. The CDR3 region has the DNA TGTGCCTGGACGAATGGTGGGGATCAGCCCCAGCATTTT.

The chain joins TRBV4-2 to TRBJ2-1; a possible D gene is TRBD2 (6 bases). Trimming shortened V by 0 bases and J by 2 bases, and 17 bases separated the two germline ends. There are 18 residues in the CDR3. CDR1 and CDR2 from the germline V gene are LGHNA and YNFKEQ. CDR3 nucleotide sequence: TGTGCCAGCAGCCAAGAAGGGGTGGGTAGCGGAACCTACAATGAGCAGTTCTTC. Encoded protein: CASSQEGVGSGTYNEQFF.

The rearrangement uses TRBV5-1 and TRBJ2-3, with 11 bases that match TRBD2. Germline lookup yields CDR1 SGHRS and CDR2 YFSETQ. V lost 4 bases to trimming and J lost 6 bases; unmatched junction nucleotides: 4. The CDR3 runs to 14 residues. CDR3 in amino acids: CASSGGLAVDTQYF. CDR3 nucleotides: TGCGCCAGCAGCGGGGGACTAGCGGTGGATACGCAGTATTTT.

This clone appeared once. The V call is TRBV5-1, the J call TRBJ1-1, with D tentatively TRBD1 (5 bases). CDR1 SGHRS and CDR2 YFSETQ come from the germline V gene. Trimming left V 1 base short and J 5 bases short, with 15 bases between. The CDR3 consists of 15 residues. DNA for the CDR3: TGCGCCAGCAGCTTGCAGGGTGCGTACGGGACTGAAGCTTTCTTT. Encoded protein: CASSLQGAYGTEAFF. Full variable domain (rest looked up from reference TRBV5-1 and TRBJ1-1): KAGVTQTPRYLIKTRGQQVTLSCSPISGHRSVSWYQQTPGQGLQFLFEYFSETQRNKGNFPGRFSGRQFSNSRSEMNVSTLELGDSALYLCASSLQGAYGTEAFFGQGTRLTVV.

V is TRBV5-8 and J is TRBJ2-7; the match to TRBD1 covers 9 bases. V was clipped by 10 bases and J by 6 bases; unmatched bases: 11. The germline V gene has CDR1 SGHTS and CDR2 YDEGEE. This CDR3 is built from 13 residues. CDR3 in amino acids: CAQPRTGAREQYF. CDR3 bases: TGTGCCCAGCCCAGGACAGGGGCACGCGAGCAGTACTTC.

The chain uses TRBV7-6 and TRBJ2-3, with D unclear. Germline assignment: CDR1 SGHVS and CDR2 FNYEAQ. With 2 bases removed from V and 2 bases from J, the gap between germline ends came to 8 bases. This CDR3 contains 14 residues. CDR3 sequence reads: CASSLNPPTDTQYF. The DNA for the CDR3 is TGTGCCAGCAGCTTAAATCCTCCCACAGATACGCAGTATTTT.

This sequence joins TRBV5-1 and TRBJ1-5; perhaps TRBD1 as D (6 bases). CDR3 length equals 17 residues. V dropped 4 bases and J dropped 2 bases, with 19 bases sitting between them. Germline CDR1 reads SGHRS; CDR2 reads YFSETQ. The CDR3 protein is CASSVGNRVGGNQPQHF. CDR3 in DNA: TGCGCCAGCAGCGTTGGGAACAGGGTTGGTGGCAATCAGCCCCAGCATTTT.

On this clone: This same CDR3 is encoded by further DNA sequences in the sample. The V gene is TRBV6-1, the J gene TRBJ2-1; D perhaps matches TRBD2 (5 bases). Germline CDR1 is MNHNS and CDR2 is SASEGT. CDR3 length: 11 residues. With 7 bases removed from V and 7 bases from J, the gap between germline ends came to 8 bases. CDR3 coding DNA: TGTGCCAGCACCCGCGGGAATGAGCAGTTCTTC. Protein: CASTRGNEQFF.

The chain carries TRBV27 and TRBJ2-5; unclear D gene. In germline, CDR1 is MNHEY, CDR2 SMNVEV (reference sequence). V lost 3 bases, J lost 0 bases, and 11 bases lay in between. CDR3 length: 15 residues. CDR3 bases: TGTGCCAGCAGTTTGTCTCTCTCGGACCAAGAGACCCAGTACTTC. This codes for CASSLSLSDQETQYF.

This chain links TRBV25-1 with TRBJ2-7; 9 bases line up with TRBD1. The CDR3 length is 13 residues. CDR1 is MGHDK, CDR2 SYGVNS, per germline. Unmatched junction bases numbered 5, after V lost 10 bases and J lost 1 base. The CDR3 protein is CAISDRGSYEQYF. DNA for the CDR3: TGTGCCATCTCCGACAGGGGGTCCTACGAGCAGTACTTC.

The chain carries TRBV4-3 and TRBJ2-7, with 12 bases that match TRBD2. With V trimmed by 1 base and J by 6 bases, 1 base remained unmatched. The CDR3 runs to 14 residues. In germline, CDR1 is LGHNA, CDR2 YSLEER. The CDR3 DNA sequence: TGCGCCAGCAGCCAAGTGGGACTAGCGGGCGAGCAGTACTTC. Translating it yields CASSQVGLAGEQYF.

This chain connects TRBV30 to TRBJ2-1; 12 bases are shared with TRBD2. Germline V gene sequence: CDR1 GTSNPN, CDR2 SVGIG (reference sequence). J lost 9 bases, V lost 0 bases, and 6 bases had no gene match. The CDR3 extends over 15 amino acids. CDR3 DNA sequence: TGTGCCTGGAGTGTCCTAGCGGGAGGGCGGATTGAGCAGTTCTTC. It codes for CAWSVLAGGRIEQFF.

As DNA, the CDR3 is TGTGCCAGCAGCAGCCCGGGACAGGTCCCCACCGGGGAGCTGTTTTTT. This gives the protein CASSSPGQVPTGELFF. This chain joins TRBV28 and TRBJ2-2; TRBD1 aligns across 8 bases. Trimming removed 6 bases from V and 4 bases from J; junction bases left unmatched: 10. From germline, CDR1 is MDHEN and CDR2 SYDVKM. The CDR3 has 16 amino acids.

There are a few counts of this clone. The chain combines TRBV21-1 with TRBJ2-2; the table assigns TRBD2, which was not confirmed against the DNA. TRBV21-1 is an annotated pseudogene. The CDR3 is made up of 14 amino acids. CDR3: CASSKAEYTGELFF. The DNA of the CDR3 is TGTGCCAGCAGCAAAGCGGAGTACACCGGGGAGCTGTTTTTT.

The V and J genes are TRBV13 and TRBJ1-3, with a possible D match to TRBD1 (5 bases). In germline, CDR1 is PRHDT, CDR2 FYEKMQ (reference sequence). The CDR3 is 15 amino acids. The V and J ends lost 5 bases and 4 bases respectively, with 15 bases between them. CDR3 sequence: CASSPVRGRGNTIYF. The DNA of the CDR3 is TGTGCCAGCAGCCCCGTACGGGGCAGGGGAAACACCATATATTTT.

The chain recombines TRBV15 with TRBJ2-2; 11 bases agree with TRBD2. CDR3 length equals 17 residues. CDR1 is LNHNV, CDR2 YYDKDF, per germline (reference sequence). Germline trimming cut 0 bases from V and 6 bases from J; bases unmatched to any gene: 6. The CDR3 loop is CATSRDTLAGAAGELFF. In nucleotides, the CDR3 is TGTGCCACCAGCAGAGATACACTAGCGGGAGCAGCCGGGGAGCTGTTTTTT.

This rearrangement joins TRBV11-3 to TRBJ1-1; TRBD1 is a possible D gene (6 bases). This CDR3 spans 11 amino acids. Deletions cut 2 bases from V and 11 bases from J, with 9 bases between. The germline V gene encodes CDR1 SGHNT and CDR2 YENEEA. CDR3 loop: CASSLQGRAFF. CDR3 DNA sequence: TGTGCCAGCAGCTTACAGGGGAGGGCTTTCTTT. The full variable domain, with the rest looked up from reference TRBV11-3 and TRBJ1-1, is EAGVVQSPRYKIIEKKQPVAFWCNPISGHNTLYWYLQNLGQGPELLIRYENEEAVDDSQLPKDRFSAERLKGVDSTLKIQPAELGDSAVYLCASSLQGRAFFGQGTRLTVV.

CDR3 sequence (DNA): TGTGCCAGCAGTTTTGCAGGGGCGAACACCGGGGAGCTGTTTTTT. This gives the protein CASSFAGANTGELFF. V gene TRBV28 combines with J gene TRBJ2-2; D is perhaps TRBD1 (6 bases). Trimming left V 3 bases short and J 0 bases short, with 8 bases between. This CDR3 region has 15 residues. Germline CDR1 MDHEN, CDR2 SYDVKM. The whole variable domain, remainder taken from reference TRBV28 and TRBJ2-2, is DVKVTQSSRYLVKRTGEKVFLECVQDMDHENMFWYRQDPGLGLRLIYFSYDVKMKEKGDIPEGYSVSREKKERFSLILESASTNQTSMYLCASSFAGANTGELFFGEGSRLTVL.

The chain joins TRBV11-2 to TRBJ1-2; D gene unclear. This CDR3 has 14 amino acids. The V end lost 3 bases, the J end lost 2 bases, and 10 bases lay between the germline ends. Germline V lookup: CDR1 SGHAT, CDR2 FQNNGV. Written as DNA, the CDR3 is TGTGCCAGCAGCTTGGCCAGTATCAACTATGGCTACACCTTC. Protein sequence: CASSLASINYGYTF.

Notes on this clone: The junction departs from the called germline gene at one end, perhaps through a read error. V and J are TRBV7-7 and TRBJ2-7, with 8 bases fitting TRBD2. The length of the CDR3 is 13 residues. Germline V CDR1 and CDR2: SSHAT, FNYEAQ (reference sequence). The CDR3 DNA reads TGTGCTAGCAGCCCCGGGACTAGTCACGAGCAGTACTTC. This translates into CASSPGTSHEQYF.

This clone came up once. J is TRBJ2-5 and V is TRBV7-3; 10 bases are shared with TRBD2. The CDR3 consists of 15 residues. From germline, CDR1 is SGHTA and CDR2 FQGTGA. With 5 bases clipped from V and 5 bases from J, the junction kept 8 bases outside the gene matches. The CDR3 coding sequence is TGTGCCAGCAGCCCAGACCATAGCGGGAGGGAGACCCAGTACTTC. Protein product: CASSPDHSGRETQYF. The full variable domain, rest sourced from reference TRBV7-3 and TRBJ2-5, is GAGVSQTPSNKVTEKGKYVELRCDPISGHTALYWYRQSLGQGPEFLIYFQGTGAADDSGLPNDRFFAVRPEGSVSTLKIQRTERGDSAVYLCASSPDHSGRETQYFGPGTRLLVL.

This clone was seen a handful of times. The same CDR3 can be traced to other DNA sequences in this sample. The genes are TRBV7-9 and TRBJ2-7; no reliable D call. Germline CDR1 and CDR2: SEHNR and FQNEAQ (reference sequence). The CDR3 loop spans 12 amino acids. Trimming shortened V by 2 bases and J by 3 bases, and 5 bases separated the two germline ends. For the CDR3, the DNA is TGTGCCAGCAGCTTATCTGGCTACGAGCAGTACTTC. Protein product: CASSLSGYEQYF. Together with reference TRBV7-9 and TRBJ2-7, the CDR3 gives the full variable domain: DTGVSQNPRHKITKRGQNVTFRCDPISEHNRLYWYRQTLGQGPEFLTYFQNEAQLEKSRLLSDRFSAERPKGSFSTLEIQRTEQGDSAMYLCASSLSGYEQYFGPGTRLTVT.

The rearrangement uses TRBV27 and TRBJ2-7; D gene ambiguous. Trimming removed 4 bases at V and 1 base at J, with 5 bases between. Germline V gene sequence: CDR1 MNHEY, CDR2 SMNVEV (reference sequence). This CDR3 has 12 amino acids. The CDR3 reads CASSSPSYEQYF. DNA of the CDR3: TGTGCCAGCAGTTCCCCTTCCTACGAGCAGTACTTC.

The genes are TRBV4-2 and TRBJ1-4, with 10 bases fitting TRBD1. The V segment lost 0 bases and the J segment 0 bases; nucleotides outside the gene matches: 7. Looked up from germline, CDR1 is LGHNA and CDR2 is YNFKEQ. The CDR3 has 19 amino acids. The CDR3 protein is CASSQEQVGTGATNEKLFF. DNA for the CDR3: TGTGCCAGCAGCCAAGAGCAAGTCGGGACAGGGGCAACTAATGAAAAACTGTTTTTT.

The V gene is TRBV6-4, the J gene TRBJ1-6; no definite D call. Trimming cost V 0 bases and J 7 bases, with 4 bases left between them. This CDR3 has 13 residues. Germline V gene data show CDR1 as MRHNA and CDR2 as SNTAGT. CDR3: CASSDSLNSPLHF. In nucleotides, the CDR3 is TGTGCCAGCAGTGACTCACTCAATTCACCCCTCCACTTT.

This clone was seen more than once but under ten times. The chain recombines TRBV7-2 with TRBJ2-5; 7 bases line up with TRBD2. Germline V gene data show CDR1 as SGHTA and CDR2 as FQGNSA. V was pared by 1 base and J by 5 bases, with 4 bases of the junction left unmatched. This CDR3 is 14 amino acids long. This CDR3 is CASSLGGSWETQYF. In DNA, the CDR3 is TGTGCCAGCAGCTTAGGCGGGAGTTGGGAGACCCAGTACTTC.